The 20 T cell receptor beta chains in this list originate from one sample, sequenced in a study of neurological immune-mediated disorders. TCRdb re-called the 5' RACE reads through MiXCR, storing one row per CDR3 protein. The sample has about 70,000 distinct CDR3 sequences, 2.5% to 4% seen once. The specimen sequenced was PBMCs. The receptors stem from a woman between 45 and 65 years old with multiple sclerosis.

This clonotype was seen many times. This chain uses TRBV7-9 with TRBJ1-5; D gene unclear. V was pared by 5 bases and J by 6 bases, with 11 bases between. The CDR3 sequence is 13 residues long. Per germline, CDR1 SEHNR and CDR2 FQNEAQ (reference sequence). The CDR3 DNA is TGTGCCAGCAGCATTTACGTGGGTCAGCCCCAGCATTTT. Protein: CASSIYVGQPQHF.

This clonotype was found many times. V gene TRBV7-2 combines with J gene TRBJ2-3; D perhaps matches TRBD1 (6 bases). Germline lookup yields CDR1 SGHTA and CDR2 FQGNSA. The germline V and J ends were trimmed by 5 bases and 0 bases, with 12 bases remaining between them. The CDR3 is made up of 15 amino acids. CDR3: CASSVSRGSTDTQYF. In DNA form, the CDR3 reads TGTGCCAGCAGCGTTAGCAGGGGAAGCACAGATACGCAGTATTTT.

This clonotype has at least ten counts. V is TRBV7-6 and J is TRBJ1-3, with D maybe TRBD1 (5 bases). The CDR3 runs to 15 residues. V was pared by 4 bases and J by 4 bases, with 14 bases between. Per germline, CDR1 SGHVS and CDR2 FNYEAQ. The CDR3 region is CASSSLGARGNTIYF. Written as DNA, the CDR3 is TGTGCCAGCAGCTCCCTCGGGGCGCGGGGAAACACCATATATTTT.

As to this clonotype: A much larger clonotype is one base distant, so this may be a read error. The chain joins TRBV20-1 to TRBJ1-5; the D gene is possibly TRBD1 (5 bases). This CDR3 spans 13 amino acids. The germline V gene has CDR1 DFQATT and CDR2 SNEGSKA (reference sequence). The CDR3 DNA reads TGCAGTGCTAGATATTCAGGGAATCAGCACCAGCATTTT. Protein: CSARYSGNQHQHF.

This clonotype has ten or more counts. The chain has TRBV20-1 and TRBJ2-3; the D gene is possibly TRBD1 (6 bases). The CDR3 runs 12 residues. Germline V gene lookup returns CDR1 DFQATT and CDR2 SNEGSKA (reference sequence). Trimming left V 4 bases short and J 4 bases short, with 9 bases between. The CDR3 DNA sequence: TGCAGTGCTATAACAGGGTCAGATACGCAGTATTTT. Translation: CSAITGSDTQYF.

This clonotype was found many times. This rearrangement joins TRBV2 to TRBJ2-1, with no clear D. Trimming took off 7 bases at V and 3 bases at J, with 16 bases between the two ends. Germline V CDR1 and CDR2: SNHLY, FYNNEI. The CDR3 totals 15 residues. The CDR3, as DNA: TGTGCCAGCAACGGCTTAGGGATCAGCTACAATGAGCAGTTCTTC. Protein sequence: CASNGLGISYNEQFF.

This clonotype was counted ten times or more. A read error may produce the germline difference seen at one junction end. The chain employs TRBV7-7 and TRBJ2-1, with TRBD2 matching 8 bases. The CDR3 is 14 amino acids. Germline assignment: CDR1 SSHAT and CDR2 FNYEAQ (reference sequence). The CDR3 protein is CASSPGLARVEQFF. CDR3 in DNA: TGTGCTAGCAGCCCAGGACTAGCTCGAGTGGAGCAGTTCTTC.

This clonotype was recorded at least ten times. The rearrangement joins TRBV3-1 to TRBJ1-2; TRBD1 is a possible D gene (6 bases). The length of the CDR3 is 15 residues. Trimming left V 4 bases short and J 4 bases short, with 16 bases between. The V gene's germline CDR1 is LGHDT and CDR2 YNNKEL (reference sequence). The CDR3, as DNA: TGTGCCAGCAGCCCAGCCGGGGGCCAAGGCTATGGCTACACCTTC. It yields the protein CASSPAGGQGYGYTF.

This clonotype was counted many times. V and J are TRBV20-1 and TRBJ1-2; D gene unclear. V lost 3 bases, J lost 8 bases, and 19 bases lay in between. The germline CDR1 and CDR2 sequences are DFQATT and SNEGSKA (reference sequence). This CDR3 has 14 residues. The CDR3 reads CSASEALFMVGYTF. CDR3 nucleotides: TGCAGTGCTAGTGAGGCGCTTTTCATGGTCGGCTACACCTTC.

This clonotype was seen many times. The J gene is TRBJ1-2, the V gene TRBV20-1; 9 bases match TRBD1. The CDR3 runs to 13 residues. V lost 6 bases and J lost 5; bases outside the gene matches: 7. The germline V gene encodes CDR1 DFQATT and CDR2 SNEGSKA (reference sequence). CDR3 in amino acids: CSAPPGQGYGYTF. CDR3 nucleotide sequence: TGCAGTGCCCCCCCGGGACAGGGTTATGGCTACACCTTC.

This clonotype was found many times. The rearrangement joins TRBV6-2 or TRBV6-3 to TRBJ2-5, with 7 bases matching TRBD2. Per the germline V gene, CDR1 is MNHEY and CDR2 is SVGEGT. The CDR3 is 16 amino acids. V lost 7 bases, J lost 0 bases, and 11 bases stayed unmatched. The CDR3 loop reads CASTETSITYQETQYF. The CDR3 DNA sequence: TGTGCCAGCACCGAGACTAGCATAACGTACCAAGAGACCCAGTACTTC.

There are many counts of this clonotype. This chain joins TRBV7-2 and TRBJ2-1, with D tentatively TRBD1 (6 bases). This CDR3 has 15 residues. CDR1 is SGHTA and CDR2 is FQGNSA in the germline V gene. Trimming shortened V by 6 bases and J by 1 base, and 13 bases separated the two germline ends. This CDR3 is CASRSTGRSYNEQFF. CDR3 nucleotide sequence: TGTGCCAGCAGATCTACAGGGAGATCCTACAATGAGCAGTTCTTC.

In this sample, this clonotype turned up many times. This chain links TRBV28 with TRBJ1-5, with 7 bases aligning to TRBD1. The CDR3 length is 15 residues. Looked up from germline, CDR1 is MDHEN and CDR2 is SYDVKM. Germline trimming cut 4 bases from V and 4 bases from J; bases unmatched to any gene: 7. DNA of the CDR3: TGTGCCAGCAGTTGGGGCGGGACAGCTAATCAGCCCCAGCATTTT. Translated, it gives CASSWGGTANQPQHF. The full variable domain, with the rest looked up from reference TRBV28 and TRBJ1-5, is DVKVTQSSRYLVKRTGEKVFLECVQDMDHENMFWYRQDPGLGLRLIYFSYDVKMKEKGDIPEGYSVSREKKERFSLILESASTNQTSMYLCASSWGGTANQPQHFGDGTRLSIL.

The J gene is TRBJ1-4, the V gene TRBV10-3, with D possibly TRBD1 on 5 matching bases. Germline V gene data show CDR1 as ENHRY and CDR2 as SYGVKD. The V and J ends lost 3 bases and 3 bases respectively, with 11 bases between them. This CDR3 region has 15 residues. The CDR3 is CAISDPGRSNEKLFF. The CDR3 DNA reads as TGTGCCATCAGTGACCCGGGACGGTCTAATGAAAAACTGTTTTTT.

This clonotype has a count of ten or more. The chain has TRBV18 and TRBJ1-2, with D perhaps matching TRBD1 (6 bases). Trimming cost V 3 bases and J 0 bases, with 17 bases left between them. The length of the CDR3 is 17 residues. Per germline, CDR1 KGHSH and CDR2 LQKENI. The CDR3 DNA follows: TGTGCCAGCTCACCGGTTGGGGGCGTTGATCCTAACTATGGCTACACCTTC. Its translation: CASSPVGGVDPNYGYTF.

This clonotype occurred many times. The chain has TRBV5-1 and TRBJ2-2; TRBD2 agrees at 11 bases. CDR1 SGHRS and CDR2 YFSETQ come from the germline V gene. This CDR3 comprises 16 residues. J was trimmed by 3 bases and V by 4 bases; bases with no gene match: 5. The CDR3 sequence: CASSPGLAGYTGELFF. Written as DNA, the CDR3 is TGCGCCAGCAGCCCCGGACTAGCGGGTTACACCGGGGAGCTGTTTTTT.

In this sample, this clonotype turned up many times. This rearrangement joins TRBV5-1 to TRBJ2-4, with 12 bases lining up with TRBD2. The CDR3 contains 15 residues. V lost 0 bases, J lost 8 bases, and 3 bases stayed unmatched. Germline assignment: CDR1 SGHRS and CDR2 YFSETQ. DNA for the CDR3: TGCGCCAGCAGCTTGGGACTAGCGGGAGAGGACATTCAGTACTTC. Translated, it gives CASSLGLAGEDIQYF.

This clonotype was seen ten or more times. The chain links TRBV3-1 to TRBJ1-1, with 7 nucleotides matching TRBD1. J was trimmed by 4 bases and V by 5 bases; bases with no gene match: 4. This CDR3 spans 13 amino acids. Looked up from germline, CDR1 is LGHDT and CDR2 is YNNKEL (reference sequence). The CDR3 nucleotides read TGTGCCAGCAGCAGACAGGGAGCCACTGAAGCTTTCTTT. Translation: CASSRQGATEAFF.

This clonotype was seen many times. This sequence joins TRBV3-1 and TRBJ1-5, with TRBD1 as a possible D gene (5 bases). Trimming took off 4 bases at V and 0 bases at J, with 16 bases between the two ends. The CDR3 length is 17 residues. CDR1 and CDR2 from the germline V gene are LGHDT and YNNKEL (reference sequence). The CDR3 nucleotides are TGTGCCAGCAGCCGAGGGACCGGGGACCCTAGCAATCAGCCCCAGCATTTT. Protein sequence: CASSRGTGDPSNQPQHF.

This clonotype was detected many times. The rearrangement links TRBV18 to TRBJ1-6; TRBD1 matches 7 bases. Trimming cost V 4 bases and J 0 bases; bases outside gene matches: 6. The CDR3 spans 17 residues. The germline V gene encodes CDR1 KGHSH and CDR2 LQKENI. Here the CDR3 reads CASSRGQNRSYNSPLHF. The CDR3 DNA is TGTGCCAGCTCACGGGGACAGAACCGCTCCTATAATTCACCCCTCCACTTT. The full variable domain, completed using reference TRBV18 and TRBJ1-6, is NAGVMQNPRHLVRRRGQEARLRCSPMKGHSHVYWYRQLPEEGLKFMVYLQKENIIDESGMPKERFSAEFPKEGPSILRIQQVVRGDSAAYFCASSRGQNRSYNSPLHFGNGTRLTVT.